This TCR beta chain was documented in a study of T cells after yellow fever vaccination. Notes on the study in general: High-abundance clonotypes from the bulk population could contaminate FACS-sorted repertoires.

Each CDR3 protein is one row after TCRdb ran MiXCR on the 5' RACE reads. The sample lists some 670,000 distinct CDR3 sequences, roughly an eighth occurring once. Trimming stripped 0 bases from V and 5 bases from J, with 8 bases between. CDR3 length equals 13 residues. CDR1 and CDR2 from the germline V gene are SGHKS and YYEKEE (reference sequence). Note on this clonotype: Its specificity is unknown.

Specimen: PBMCs, collected on the day of the yellow fever booster vaccination. The TCR was taken from a man aged 30 to 45 who received the YFV17D yellow fever vaccine. This chain uses TRBV5-5 with TRBJ2-5; no definite D call. CDR3: CASSLAALETQYF. The CDR3 DNA sequence: TGTGCCAGCAGCTTGGCAGCCTTGGAGACCCAGTACTTC.